Sequencing of this TCR beta chain was carried out in a study of regulatory T cells in long-lasting Graves disease. Study findings and constraints: Lower TCR diversity was seen in persistent Graves' patients than in newly diagnosed ones.

Time point described: newly diagnosed GD, antithyroid drugs for less than 3 months. PBMC-derived RNA was used for the TCR library. Worth noting for this clonotype: Its antigen is unidentified.

This CDR3 spans 14 amino acids. Germline V gene data show CDR1 as MGHRA and CDR2 as YSYEKL. V was pared by 3 bases and J by 2 bases, with 10 bases between. TCR beta libraries were built with iRepertoire HTBI primers and Arm-PCR of CDR3 regions. TCRdb recomputed calls from the multiplex PCR reads with MiXCR, one row per CDR3 protein. Among roughly 440,000 distinct CDR3 sequences listed, around 15% were seen once. The same sample was also used in a study of T cells in Graves' hyperthyroidism and ophthalmopathy. That source reports: RT-PCR in the first round (using the HTBI primer set) targeted the TCR CDR3. Most thyroid clonotypes expanded above 0.001 were also detected in blood.

The source material was peripheral blood mononuclear cells (PBMCs), sampled at new diagnosis, from a patient treated with antithyroid drugs. This receptor was taken from a young woman with Graves disease. J is TRBJ2-5 and V is TRBV4-1; unclear D gene. The CDR3 loop reads CASSHADLQETQYF. For the CDR3, the DNA is TGCGCCAGCAGCCACGCTGACTTACAAGAGACCCAGTACTTC.